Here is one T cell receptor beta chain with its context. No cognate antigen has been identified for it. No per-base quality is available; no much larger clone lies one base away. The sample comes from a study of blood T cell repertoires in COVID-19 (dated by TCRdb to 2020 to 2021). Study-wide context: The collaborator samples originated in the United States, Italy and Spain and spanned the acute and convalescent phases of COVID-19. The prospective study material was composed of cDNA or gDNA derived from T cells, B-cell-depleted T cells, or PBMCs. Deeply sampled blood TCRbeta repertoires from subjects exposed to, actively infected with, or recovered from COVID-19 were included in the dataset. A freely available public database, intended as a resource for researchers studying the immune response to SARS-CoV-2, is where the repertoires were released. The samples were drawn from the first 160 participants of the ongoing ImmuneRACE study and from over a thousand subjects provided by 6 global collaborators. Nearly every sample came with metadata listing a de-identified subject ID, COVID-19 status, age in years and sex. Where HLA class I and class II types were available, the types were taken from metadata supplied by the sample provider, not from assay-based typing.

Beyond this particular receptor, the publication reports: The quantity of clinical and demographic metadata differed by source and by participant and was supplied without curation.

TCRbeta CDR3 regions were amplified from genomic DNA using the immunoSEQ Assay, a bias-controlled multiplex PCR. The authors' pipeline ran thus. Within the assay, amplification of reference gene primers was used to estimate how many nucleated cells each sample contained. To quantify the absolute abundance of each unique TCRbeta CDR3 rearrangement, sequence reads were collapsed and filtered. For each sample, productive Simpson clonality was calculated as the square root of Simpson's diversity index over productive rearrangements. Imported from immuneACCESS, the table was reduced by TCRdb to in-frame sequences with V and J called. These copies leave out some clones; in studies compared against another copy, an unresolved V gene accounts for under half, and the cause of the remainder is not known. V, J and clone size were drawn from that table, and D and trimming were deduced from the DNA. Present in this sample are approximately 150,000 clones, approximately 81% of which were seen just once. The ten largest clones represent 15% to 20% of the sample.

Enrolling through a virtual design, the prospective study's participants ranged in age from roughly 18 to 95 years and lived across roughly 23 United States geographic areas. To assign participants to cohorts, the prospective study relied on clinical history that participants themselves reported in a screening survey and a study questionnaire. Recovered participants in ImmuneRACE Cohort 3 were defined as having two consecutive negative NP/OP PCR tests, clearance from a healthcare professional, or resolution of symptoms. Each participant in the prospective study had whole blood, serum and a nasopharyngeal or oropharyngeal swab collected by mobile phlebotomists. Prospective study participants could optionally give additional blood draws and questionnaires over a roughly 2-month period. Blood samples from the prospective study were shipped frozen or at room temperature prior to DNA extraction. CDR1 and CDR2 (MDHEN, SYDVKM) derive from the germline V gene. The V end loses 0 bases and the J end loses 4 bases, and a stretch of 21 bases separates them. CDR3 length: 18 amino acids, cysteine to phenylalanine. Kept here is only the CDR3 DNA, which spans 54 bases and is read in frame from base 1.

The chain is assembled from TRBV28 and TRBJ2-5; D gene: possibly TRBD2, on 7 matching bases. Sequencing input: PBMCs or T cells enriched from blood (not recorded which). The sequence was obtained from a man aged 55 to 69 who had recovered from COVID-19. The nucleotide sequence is TGTGCCAGCAGTTTATGGAACGTGGGCAGGGGAGGGGGAGAGACCCAGTACTTC. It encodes CASSLWNVGRGGGETQYF.